This TCR beta chain appears in the sequencing data of a study of brain T cells in children with intractable seizures. With regard to this clone: Its antigen is not identified.

The CDR3 runs 13 residues. Trimming took 7 bases from V and 1 from J, leaving 10 bases between them. Germline values: CDR1 MGHRA, CDR2 YSYEKL. Broader study findings: Pre-surgery blood may have been undersampled, hiding some clones.

Only cases whose brain tissue showed the highest T cell transcript signatures were sequenced. At least one anti-epileptic drug was given before surgery. The method was immunoSEQ multiplex PCR; TCRdb's version includes in-frame clones alone and lacks a portion of them. The sample records about 120,000 clones, 94% being singletons. J is TRBJ1-1 and V is TRBV4-1; weak D call: TRBD1 (5 bases). The TCR originated in a boy younger than two with hemimegalencephaly and intractable seizures. The input for sequencing was peripheral blood, taken at surgery. This CDR3 is CASTRVANTEAFF. In DNA, the CDR3 is TGCGCCAGCACCAGGGTGGCGAACACTGAAGCTTTCTTT.